A single sample gave rise to the 4 T cell receptor beta chains below, sequenced in a study of blood T cell repertoires in COVID-19. Produced via immunoSEQ multiplex PCR; TCRdb's table is partial and in-frame only. The data show approximately 150,000 clones, 81% seen once. Sequencing was performed on peripheral blood. All receptors come from a human donor in a cohort sampled during active COVID-19.

This chain connects TRBV28 to TRBJ2-2, with a tentative D call TRBD1 (6 bases). The germline gives CDR1 MDHEN, CDR2 SYDVKM. Between the trimmed V and J ends, which lost 5 bases and 0 bases, there was a span of 10 bases. This CDR3 has 15 amino acids. The CDR3 reads CASSQGNANTGELFF. CDR3 DNA sequence: TGTGCCAGCAGTCAGGGGAACGCGAACACCGGGGAGCTGTTTTTT.

The J gene is TRBJ1-5, the V gene TRBV19; possible D gene TRBD1, 5 bases. The germline CDR1 and CDR2 sequences are LNHDA and SQIVND (reference sequence). V dropped 6 bases and J dropped 0 bases, with 15 bases sitting between them. The CDR3 has 16 amino acids. In nucleotides, the CDR3 is TGTGCCAGTAGGGCAGGGTCCGTTTATAGCAATCAGCCCCAGCATTTT. Residues: CASRAGSVYSNQPQHF.

This clone came up a few times. The rearrangement uses TRBV6-2 or TRBV6-3 and TRBJ1-1; the D is unclear. CDR1 and CDR2 (germline): MNHEY, SVGEGT. With 3 bases removed from V and 2 bases from J, the gap between germline ends came to 10 bases. This CDR3 contains 14 residues. The CDR3 coding sequence is TGTGCCAGCAGTTATGTCTCAGGAAACACTGAAGCTTTCTTT. Protein sequence: CASSYVSGNTEAFF.

This chain links TRBV12-5 with TRBJ1-2; 7 nucleotides match TRBD1. The germline V gene encodes CDR1 LGHNT and CDR2 FRNRAP. V lost 7 bases and J lost 2; bases outside the gene matches: 10. The CDR3 totals 15 residues. This CDR3 reads CASDPPGQKNYGYTF. CDR3 DNA sequence: TGTGCTAGTGACCCGCCGGGACAGAAGAACTATGGCTACACCTTC.